This passage covers 12 T cell receptor beta chains from one sample sequenced in a study of blood T cell repertoires in COVID-19. TCRdb's copy holds only in-frame clones and misses some; the assay was immunoSEQ multiplex PCR. The sample includes roughly 56,000 clones, 75% to 90% of them seen just once. Material: peripheral blood. These receptors were collected from a woman aged 55-69 years with COVID-19, enrolled during active disease.

The rearrangement uses TRBV27 and TRBJ2-7; D might be TRBD1 (7 bases). Germline assignment: CDR1 MNHEY and CDR2 SMNVEV (reference sequence). Trimming stripped 2 bases from V and 7 bases from J, with 24 bases between. This CDR3 has 17 amino acids. The CDR3 is CASSLPLISTGTGEQYF. The CDR3 DNA reads as TGTGCCAGCAGTTTACCGCTAATCTCGACAGGGACTGGGGAGCAGTACTTC.

This clone was picked up a small number of times. The V gene is TRBV5-6, the J gene TRBJ1-2, with 9 bases that match TRBD1. The CDR3 is 14 residues long. Trimming cost V 0 bases and J 4 bases; bases outside gene matches: 1. Germline V gene lookup returns CDR1 SGHDT and CDR2 YYEEEE. DNA of the CDR3: TGTGCCAGCAGCTTGGAGGACAGGGGCTATGGCTACACCTTC. Amino acids: CASSLEDRGYGYTF.

The gene calls are TRBV4-2 and TRBJ2-1; TRBD2 agrees at 11 bases. Germline CDR1 reads LGHNA; CDR2 reads YNFKEQ. This CDR3 comprises 16 residues. After removal of 4 bases from V and 9 bases from J, the junction contained 11 bases not matched to a gene. The CDR3 nucleotides are TGTGCCAGCAGCCCCGGGGTTAGCGGGGGGGCTCTTGAGCAGTTCTTC. Its protein product is CASSPGVSGGALEQFF.

In its sample, this clone was seen once. The rearrangement uses TRBV10-3 and TRBJ2-1, with 12 bases identical to TRBD2. The V and J ends lost 5 bases and 2 bases, in that order; junction bases with no gene match: 7. Looked up from germline, CDR1 is ENHRY and CDR2 is SYGVKD. The CDR3 has 17 amino acids. CDR3 DNA: TGTGCCATCAGTTCCAAACTAGCGGGGGGTCCCTACAATGAGCAGTTCTTC. This translates into CAISSKLAGGPYNEQFF.

The rearrangement links TRBV27 to TRBJ2-7; D unclear. The CDR3 spans 13 residues. V lost 0 bases to trimming and J lost 8 bases, with 11 bases between them. In germline, CDR1 is MNHEY, CDR2 SMNVEV (reference sequence). The CDR3 loop is CASSLSHDKQQYF. DNA for the CDR3: TGTGCCAGCAGTTTATCCCACGACAAGCAGCAGTACTTC.

The chain links TRBV19 to TRBJ1-2; a possible D gene is TRBD1 (6 bases). The V end was cut by 2 bases, the J end by 4 bases, with 14 bases between. The CDR3 sequence is 15 residues long. The V gene's germline CDR1 is LNHDA and CDR2 SQIVND (reference sequence). CDR3 sequence reads: CASSIQRTEFYGYTF. CDR3 nucleotides: TGTGCCAGTAGTATACAAAGGACAGAGTTCTATGGCTACACCTTC.

The chain is built from TRBV5-4 and TRBJ2-3; 7 positions agree with TRBD2. Germline-derived CDR1 and CDR2 are SGHNT and YYREEE (reference sequence). There are 14 residues in the CDR3. J lost 5 bases, V lost 4 bases, and 7 bases had no gene match. The CDR3 sequence: CASSLEIAGDTQYF. CDR3 nucleotides: TGTGCCAGCAGCCTCGAGATAGCGGGAGATACGCAGTATTTT. The variable domain in full, completed from reference TRBV5-4 and TRBJ2-3, reads ETGVTQSPTHLIKTRGQQVTLRCSSQSGHNTVSWYQQALGQGPQFIFQYYREEENGRGNFPPRFSGLQFPNYSSELNVNALELDDSALYLCASSLEIAGDTQYFGPGTRLTVL.

V is TRBV27 and J is TRBJ2-2; 10 nucleotides agree with TRBD1. Germline V CDR1 and CDR2: MNHEY, SMNVEV (reference sequence). The CDR3 contains 16 residues. Trimming took 7 bases from V and 5 from J; bases not matched to a gene: 10. CDR3 sequence: CASKAPGQGITGELFF. The CDR3 nucleotides are TGTGCCAGCAAGGCACCGGGACAGGGGATTACCGGGGAGCTGTTTTTT.

This clone has more than one count but fewer than ten. The rearrangement links TRBV2 to TRBJ2-3; no reliable D call. The CDR3 covers 14 residues. Looked up from germline, CDR1 is SNHLY and CDR2 is FYNNEI. Deletions cut 4 bases from V and 0 bases from J, with 8 bases between. The CDR3 region has the DNA TGTGCCAGCAGTGCTGCAACTAGCACAGATACGCAGTATTTT. Translating it yields CASSAATSTDTQYF.

The table lists this clone with a count of one. The chain recombines TRBV7-2 with TRBJ2-2; D uncertain. Trimming took 1 base from V and 6 from J, leaving 6 bases between them. Per the germline V gene, CDR1 is SGHTA and CDR2 is FQGNSA. The CDR3 length is 13 residues. Written as DNA, the CDR3 is TGTGCCAGCAGCTTAGACGCGGCCGGGGAGCTGTTTTTT. Residues: CASSLDAAGELFF.

J is TRBJ2-7 and V is TRBV30; 11 bases line up with TRBD2. After removal of 4 bases from V and 12 bases from J, the junction contained 14 bases not matched to a gene. This CDR3 contains 14 residues. Germline CDR1 and CDR2: GTSNPN and SVGIG (reference sequence). The CDR3, as DNA: TGTGCCTGGAACGTAGGGACTAGCGGACCTTCAAGGTACTTC. This translates into CAWNVGTSGPSRYF.

This clone was observed once. The V gene is TRBV27, the J gene TRBJ1-5, with TRBD1 matching 10 bases. The ends lost 0 bases at V and 3 bases at J; junction bases unmatched: 2. The CDR3 runs 16 residues. Germline V gene sequence: CDR1 MNHEY, CDR2 SMNVEV (reference sequence). The CDR3 here is CASSLSGTGDNQPQHF. CDR3 nucleotides: TGTGCCAGCAGTTTATCGGGGACAGGGGACAATCAGCCCCAGCATTTT.